This T cell receptor beta chain was profiled in a study of cytomegalovirus exposure and HLA in healthy donors. V was pared by 2 bases and J by 5 bases, with 11 bases of the junction left unmatched. Germline CDR1 reads MNHEY; CDR2 reads SVGAGI. This CDR3 contains 16 residues. A multiplex PCR was run with 60 Vbeta primers and 13 Jbeta primers. The data were produced by immunoSEQ multiplex PCR, yet TCRdb's version contains in-frame clones alone and is incomplete. The sample consists of approximately 100,000 clones, 81% of them appearing once. This chain connects TRBV6-5 to TRBJ1-1; TRBD1 agrees at 7 bases. Specimen: PBMCs. The TCR comes from a woman aged 25 to 39 in good health and CMV-seronegative. In DNA, the CDR3 is TGTGCCAGCAGTTACAGAGGGGGCTCAGTGAGGACTGAAGCTTTCTTT. As protein: CASSYRGGSVRTEAFF.